The 6 T cell receptor beta chains in this list originate from one sample, sequenced in a study of patients and donors after allogeneic stem cell transplantation. TCRdb recomputed calls from the RT-PCR reads with MiXCR, one row per CDR3 protein. The data show about a million distinct CDR3 sequences, roughly 17% seen once. The sequenced material came from blood, either unsorted or a sorted T cell fraction (not recorded which). The receptors derive from a human donor who was either an allogeneic HSCT recipient or a stem cell or donor lymphocyte infusion donor (not recorded which). It is not recorded whose cells these are; they may come from a transplant donor.

The table lists this clonotype with a count of one. The chain recombines TRBV13 with TRBJ1-1; a possible D gene is TRBD1 (5 bases). V dropped 5 bases and J dropped 2 bases, with 18 bases sitting between them. Germline V gene lookup returns CDR1 PRHDT and CDR2 FYEKMQ (reference sequence). This CDR3 contains 16 residues. CDR3 loop: CASSPSRGIANTEAFF. The CDR3 DNA reads as TGTGCCAGCAGCCCCTCGAGGGGAATAGCTAACACTGAAGCTTTCTTT.

Comments on this clonotype: One end of the junction varies from germline; a read error may be responsible. This chain links TRBV7-7 with TRBJ2-2, with D perhaps given as TRBD1 or TRBD2 (5 bases each). Germline CDR1 SSHAT, CDR2 FNYEAQ (reference sequence). The CDR3 sequence is 15 residues long. The CDR3 reads CASSLRGIGAGELFF. Here the CDR3 DNA reads TGTGCTAGCAGCTTGAGGGGTATTGGCGCCGGGGAGCTGTTTTTT.

The chain carries TRBV3-1 and TRBJ2-7; no clear D. In germline, CDR1 is LGHDT, CDR2 YNNKEL (reference sequence). Trimming shortened V by 1 base and J by 0 bases, and 7 bases separated the two germline ends. The CDR3 is 14 residues long. The CDR3 protein is CASSQVPVSYEQYF. CDR3 bases: TGTGCCAGCAGCCAAGTCCCAGTCTCCTACGAGCAGTACTTC.

The chain recombines TRBV12-3 or TRBV12-4 with TRBJ2-1; TRBD2 aligns across 8 bases. The CDR3 contains 17 residues. J lost 4 bases, V lost 5 bases, and 13 bases had no gene match. The CDR3 region is CASSLRGAGGTYNEQFF. Here the CDR3 DNA reads TGTGCCAGCAGTCTGCGGGGGGCGGGGGGAACTTACAATGAGCAGTTCTTC.

A few counts support this clonotype. The chain carries TRBV27 and TRBJ2-1; the D is unclear. The CDR3 spans 17 residues. The germline gives CDR1 MNHEY, CDR2 SMNVEV (reference sequence). The germline V and J ends were trimmed by 5 bases and 4 bases, with 21 bases remaining between them. This CDR3 is CASSPKDNRKLYNEQFF. The CDR3 coding sequence is TGTGCCAGCAGTCCCAAAGATAACCGGAAGTTATACAATGAGCAGTTCTTC.

This clonotype was picked up a small number of times. This chain connects TRBV27 to TRBJ2-1, with no clear D. This CDR3 spans 18 amino acids. The germline CDR1 and CDR2 sequences are MNHEY and SMNVEV (reference sequence). V was clipped by 1 base and J by 4 bases, with 20 bases between them. CDR3 residues: CASSLFPPRLVSYNEQFF. The CDR3 DNA is TGTGCCAGCAGTTTATTCCCCCCCAGACTTGTGTCGTACAATGAGCAGTTCTTC.